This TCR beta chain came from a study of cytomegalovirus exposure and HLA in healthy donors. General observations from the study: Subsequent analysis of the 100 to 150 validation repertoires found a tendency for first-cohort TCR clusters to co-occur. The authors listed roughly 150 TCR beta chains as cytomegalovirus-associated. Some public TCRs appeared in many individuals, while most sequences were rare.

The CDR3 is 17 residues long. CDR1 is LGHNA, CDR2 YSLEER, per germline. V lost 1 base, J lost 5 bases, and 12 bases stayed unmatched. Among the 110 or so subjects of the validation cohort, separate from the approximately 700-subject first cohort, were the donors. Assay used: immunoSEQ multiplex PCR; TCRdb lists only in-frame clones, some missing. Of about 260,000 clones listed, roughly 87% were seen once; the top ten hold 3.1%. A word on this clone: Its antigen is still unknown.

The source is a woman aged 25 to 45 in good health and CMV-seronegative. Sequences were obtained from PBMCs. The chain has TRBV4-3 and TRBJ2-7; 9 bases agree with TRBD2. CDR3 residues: CASSQAYRLAEPNEQYF. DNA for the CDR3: TGCGCCAGCAGCCAAGCCTATAGACTAGCGGAACCTAACGAGCAGTACTTC.